This T cell receptor (beta chain) was captured by sequencing in a study of T cell responses to AZD1222 COVID-19 vaccine. Using immunoSEQ multiplex PCR, the repertoire was profiled, and TCRdb retains in-frame clones only, with some absent. The sample contains 130,000 or so clones, over 90% of which appear only once. The CDR3 runs to 14 residues. CDR1 SGHTA and CDR2 FQGNSA come from the germline V gene. Trimming removed 6 bases from V and 4 bases from J, with 16 bases in between. Study-wide results and caveats: All repertoire sampling was performed exclusively after the peak T cell response.

As regards this clone: The antigen is not known.

This clonotype originated in an adult in good health. This specimen consisted of peripheral blood, obtained on day 0 of AZD1222 vaccination. This chain joins TRBV7-2 and TRBJ2-7; D might be TRBD2 (5 bases). The CDR3 bases are TGTGCCAGCAGAAGAGGACGGGAAGAGTACGAGCAGTACTTC. Protein product: CASRRGREEYEQYF.